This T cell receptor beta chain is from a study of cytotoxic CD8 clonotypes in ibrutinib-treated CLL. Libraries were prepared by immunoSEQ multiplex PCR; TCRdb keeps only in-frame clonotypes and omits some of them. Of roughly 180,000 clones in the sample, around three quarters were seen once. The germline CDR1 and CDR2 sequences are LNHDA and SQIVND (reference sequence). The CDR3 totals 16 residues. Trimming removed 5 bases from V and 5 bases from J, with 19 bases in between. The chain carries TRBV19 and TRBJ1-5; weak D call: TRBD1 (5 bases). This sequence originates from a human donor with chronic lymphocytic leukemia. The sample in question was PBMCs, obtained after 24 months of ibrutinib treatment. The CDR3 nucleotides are TGTGCCAGTAGTCCGACCCCGCTCCGGGGGGATCAGCCCCAGCATTTT. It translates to CASSPTPLRGDQPQHF.